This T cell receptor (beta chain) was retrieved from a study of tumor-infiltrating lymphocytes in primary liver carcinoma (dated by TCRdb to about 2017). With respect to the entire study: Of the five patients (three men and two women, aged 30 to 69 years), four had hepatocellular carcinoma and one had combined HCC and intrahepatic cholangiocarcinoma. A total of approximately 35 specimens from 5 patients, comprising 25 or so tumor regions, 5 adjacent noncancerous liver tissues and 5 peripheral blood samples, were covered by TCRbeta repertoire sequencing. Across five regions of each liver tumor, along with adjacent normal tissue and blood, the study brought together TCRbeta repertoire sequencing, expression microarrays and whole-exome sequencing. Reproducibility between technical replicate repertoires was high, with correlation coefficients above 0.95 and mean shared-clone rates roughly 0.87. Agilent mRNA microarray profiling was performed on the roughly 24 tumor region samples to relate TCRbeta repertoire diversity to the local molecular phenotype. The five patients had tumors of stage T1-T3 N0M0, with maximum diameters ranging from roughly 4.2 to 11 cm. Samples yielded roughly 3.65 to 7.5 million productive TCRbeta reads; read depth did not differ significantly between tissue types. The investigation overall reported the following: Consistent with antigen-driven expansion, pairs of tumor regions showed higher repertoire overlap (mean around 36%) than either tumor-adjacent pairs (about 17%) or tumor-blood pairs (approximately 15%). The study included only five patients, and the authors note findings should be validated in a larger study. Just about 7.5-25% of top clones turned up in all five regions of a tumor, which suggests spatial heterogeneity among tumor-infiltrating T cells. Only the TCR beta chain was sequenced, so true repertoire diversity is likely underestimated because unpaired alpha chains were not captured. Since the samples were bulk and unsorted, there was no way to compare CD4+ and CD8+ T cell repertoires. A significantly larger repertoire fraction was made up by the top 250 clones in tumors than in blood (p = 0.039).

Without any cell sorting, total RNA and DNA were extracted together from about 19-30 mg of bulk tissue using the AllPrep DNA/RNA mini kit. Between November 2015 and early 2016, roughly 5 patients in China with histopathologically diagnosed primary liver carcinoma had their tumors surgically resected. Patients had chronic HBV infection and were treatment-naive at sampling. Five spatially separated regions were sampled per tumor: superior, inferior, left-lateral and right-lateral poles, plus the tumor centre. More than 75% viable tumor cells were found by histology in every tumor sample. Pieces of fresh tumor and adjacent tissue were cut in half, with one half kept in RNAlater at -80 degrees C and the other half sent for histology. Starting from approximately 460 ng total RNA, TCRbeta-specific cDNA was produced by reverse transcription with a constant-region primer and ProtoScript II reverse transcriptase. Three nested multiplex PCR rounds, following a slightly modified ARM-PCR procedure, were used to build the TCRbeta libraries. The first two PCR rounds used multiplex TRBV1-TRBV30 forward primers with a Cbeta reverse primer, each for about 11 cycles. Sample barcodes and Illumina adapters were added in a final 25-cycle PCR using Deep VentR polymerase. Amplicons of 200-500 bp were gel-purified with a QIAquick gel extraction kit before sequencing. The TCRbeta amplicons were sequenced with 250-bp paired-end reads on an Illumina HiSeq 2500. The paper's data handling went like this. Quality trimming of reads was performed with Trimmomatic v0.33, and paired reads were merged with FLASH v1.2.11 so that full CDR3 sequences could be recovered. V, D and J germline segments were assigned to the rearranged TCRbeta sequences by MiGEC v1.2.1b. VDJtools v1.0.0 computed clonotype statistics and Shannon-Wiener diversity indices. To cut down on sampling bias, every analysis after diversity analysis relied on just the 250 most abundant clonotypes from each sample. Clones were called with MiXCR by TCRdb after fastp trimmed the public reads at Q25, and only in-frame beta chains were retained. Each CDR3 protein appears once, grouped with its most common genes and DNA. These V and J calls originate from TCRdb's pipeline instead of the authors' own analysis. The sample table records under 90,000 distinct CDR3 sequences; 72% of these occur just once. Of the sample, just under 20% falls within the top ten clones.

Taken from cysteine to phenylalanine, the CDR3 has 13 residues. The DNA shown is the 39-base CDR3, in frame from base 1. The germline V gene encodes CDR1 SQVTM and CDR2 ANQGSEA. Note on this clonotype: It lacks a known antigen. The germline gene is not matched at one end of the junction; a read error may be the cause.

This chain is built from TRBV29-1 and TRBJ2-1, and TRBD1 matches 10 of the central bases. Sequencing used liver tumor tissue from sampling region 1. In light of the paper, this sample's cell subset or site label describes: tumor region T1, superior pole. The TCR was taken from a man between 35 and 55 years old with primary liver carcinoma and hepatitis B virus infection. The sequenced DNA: TGCAGCATCAGGACAGGGGGATACAATGAGCTGTTCTTC. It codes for CSIRTGGYNELFF.